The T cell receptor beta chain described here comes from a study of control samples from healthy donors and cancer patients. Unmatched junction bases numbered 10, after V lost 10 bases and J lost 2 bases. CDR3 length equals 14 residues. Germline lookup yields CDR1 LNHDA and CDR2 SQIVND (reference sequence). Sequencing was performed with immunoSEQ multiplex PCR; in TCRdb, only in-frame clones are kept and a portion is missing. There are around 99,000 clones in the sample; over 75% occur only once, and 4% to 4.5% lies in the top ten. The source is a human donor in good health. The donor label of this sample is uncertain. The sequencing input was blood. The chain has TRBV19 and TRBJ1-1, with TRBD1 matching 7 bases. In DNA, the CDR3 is TGTGCCATATCCGAGGGACAGTTCAACACTGAAGCTTTCTTT. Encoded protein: CAISEGQFNTEAFF.